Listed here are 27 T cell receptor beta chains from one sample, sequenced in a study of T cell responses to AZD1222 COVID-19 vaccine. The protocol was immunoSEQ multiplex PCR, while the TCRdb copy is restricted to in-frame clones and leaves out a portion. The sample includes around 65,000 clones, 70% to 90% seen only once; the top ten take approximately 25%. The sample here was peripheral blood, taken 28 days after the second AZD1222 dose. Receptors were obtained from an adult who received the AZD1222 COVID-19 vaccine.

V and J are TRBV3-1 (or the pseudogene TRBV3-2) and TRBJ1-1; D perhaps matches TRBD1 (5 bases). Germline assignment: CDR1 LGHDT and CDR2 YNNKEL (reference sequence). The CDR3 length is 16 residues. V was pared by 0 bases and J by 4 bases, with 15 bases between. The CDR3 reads CASSQDLAGRGTEAFF. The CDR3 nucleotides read TGTGCCAGCAGCCAAGATCTGGCAGGGAGGGGCACTGAAGCTTTCTTT.

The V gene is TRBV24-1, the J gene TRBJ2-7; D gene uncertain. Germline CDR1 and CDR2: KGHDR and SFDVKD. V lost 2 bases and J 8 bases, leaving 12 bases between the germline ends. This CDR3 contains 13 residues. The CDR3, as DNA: TGTGCCACCAGTGATTCGGCAGAGACGAAGCAGTACTTC. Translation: CATSDSAETKQYF.

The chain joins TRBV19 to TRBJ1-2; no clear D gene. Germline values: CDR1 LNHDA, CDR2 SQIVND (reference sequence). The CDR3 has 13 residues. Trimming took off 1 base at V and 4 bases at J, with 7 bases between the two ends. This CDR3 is CASSIGKAYGYTF. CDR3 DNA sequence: TGTGCCAGTAGTATAGGCAAAGCCTATGGCTACACCTTC.

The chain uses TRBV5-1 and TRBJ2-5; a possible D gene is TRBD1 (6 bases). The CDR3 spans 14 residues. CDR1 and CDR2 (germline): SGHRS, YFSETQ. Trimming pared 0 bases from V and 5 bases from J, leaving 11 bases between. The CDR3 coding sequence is TGCGCCAGCAGCTTGGGCAGGGGAGACGAGACCCAGTACTTC. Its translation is CASSLGRGDETQYF.

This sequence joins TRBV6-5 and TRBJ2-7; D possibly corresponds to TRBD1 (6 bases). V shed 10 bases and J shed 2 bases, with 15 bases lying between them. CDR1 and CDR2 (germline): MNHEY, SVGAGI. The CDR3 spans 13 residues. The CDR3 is CATRQDIPYEQYF. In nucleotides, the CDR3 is TGTGCCACCCGACAGGATATTCCCTACGAGCAGTACTTC.

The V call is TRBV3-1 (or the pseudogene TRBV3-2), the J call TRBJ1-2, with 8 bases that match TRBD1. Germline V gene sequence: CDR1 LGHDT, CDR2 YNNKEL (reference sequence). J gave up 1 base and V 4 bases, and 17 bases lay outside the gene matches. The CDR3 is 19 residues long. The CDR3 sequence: CASSRVLFEDRVFNYGYTF. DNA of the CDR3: TGTGCCAGCAGCCGGGTACTTTTCGAGGACAGGGTTTTTAACTATGGCTACACCTTC.

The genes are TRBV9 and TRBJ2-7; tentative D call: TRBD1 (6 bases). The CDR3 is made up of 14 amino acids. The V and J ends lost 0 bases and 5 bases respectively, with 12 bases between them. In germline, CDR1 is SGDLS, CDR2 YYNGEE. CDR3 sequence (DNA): TGTGCCAGCAGCGTAGGGTGGGGGCCAGACGAGCAGTACTTC. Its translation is CASSVGWGPDEQYF.

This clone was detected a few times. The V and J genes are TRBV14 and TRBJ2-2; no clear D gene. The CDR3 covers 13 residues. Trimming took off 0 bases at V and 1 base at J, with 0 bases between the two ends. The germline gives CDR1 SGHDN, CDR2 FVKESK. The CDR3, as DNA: TGTGCCAGCAGCCAAGAGAACACCGGGGAGCTGTTTTTT. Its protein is CASSQENTGELFF.

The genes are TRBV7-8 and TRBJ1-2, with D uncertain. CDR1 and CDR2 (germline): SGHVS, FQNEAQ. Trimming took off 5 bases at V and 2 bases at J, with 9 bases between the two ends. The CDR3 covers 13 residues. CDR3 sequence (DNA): TGTGCCAGCAGCCTGTCGAACAACTATGGCTACACCTTC. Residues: CASSLSNNYGYTF.

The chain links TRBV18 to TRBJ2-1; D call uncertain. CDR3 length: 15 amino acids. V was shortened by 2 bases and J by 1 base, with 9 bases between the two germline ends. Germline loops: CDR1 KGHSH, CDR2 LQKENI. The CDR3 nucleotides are TGTGCCAGCTCACCAGATAGTCAGTCCTACAATGAGCAGTTCTTC. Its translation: CASSPDSQSYNEQFF.

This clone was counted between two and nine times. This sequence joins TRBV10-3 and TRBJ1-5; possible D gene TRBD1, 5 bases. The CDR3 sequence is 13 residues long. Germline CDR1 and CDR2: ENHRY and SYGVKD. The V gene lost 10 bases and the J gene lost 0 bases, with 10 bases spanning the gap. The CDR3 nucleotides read TGTGCCACTCAGGGTTTTAGCAATCAGCCCCAGCATTTT. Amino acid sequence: CATQGFSNQPQHF.

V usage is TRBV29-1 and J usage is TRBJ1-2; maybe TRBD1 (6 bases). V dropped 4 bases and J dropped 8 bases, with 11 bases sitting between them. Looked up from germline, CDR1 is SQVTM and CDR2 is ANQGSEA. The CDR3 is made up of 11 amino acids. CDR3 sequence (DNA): TGCAGCGTTGGAGAGGGGGAAGGCTACACCTTC. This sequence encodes CSVGEGEGYTF.

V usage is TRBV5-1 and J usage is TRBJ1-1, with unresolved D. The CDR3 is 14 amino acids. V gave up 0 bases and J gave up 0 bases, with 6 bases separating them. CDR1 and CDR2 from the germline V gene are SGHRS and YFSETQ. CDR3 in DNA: TGCGCCAGCAGCTTGGTTGGCCTGAACACTGAAGCTTTCTTT. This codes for CASSLVGLNTEAFF.

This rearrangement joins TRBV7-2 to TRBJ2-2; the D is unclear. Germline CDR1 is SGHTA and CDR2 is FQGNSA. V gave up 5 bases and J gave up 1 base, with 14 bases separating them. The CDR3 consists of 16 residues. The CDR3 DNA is TGTGCCAGCAGCCCTCGCCCCCTTGGGAACACCGGGGAGCTGTTTTTT. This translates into CASSPRPLGNTGELFF.

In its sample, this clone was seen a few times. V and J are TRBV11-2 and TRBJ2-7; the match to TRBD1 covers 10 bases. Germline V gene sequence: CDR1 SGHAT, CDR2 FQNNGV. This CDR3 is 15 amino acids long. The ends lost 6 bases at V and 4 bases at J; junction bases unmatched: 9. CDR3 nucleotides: TGTGCCAGCAGTCACACGGGGGACAGGGGATACGAGCAGTACTTC. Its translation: CASSHTGDRGYEQYF.

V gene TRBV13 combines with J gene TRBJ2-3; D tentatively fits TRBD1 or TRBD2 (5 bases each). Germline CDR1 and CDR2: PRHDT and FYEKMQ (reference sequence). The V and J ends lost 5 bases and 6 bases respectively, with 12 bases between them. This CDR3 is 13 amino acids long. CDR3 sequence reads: CASSEGPPDTQYF. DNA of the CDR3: TGTGCCAGCAGCGAGGGGCCTCCCGATACGCAGTATTTT.

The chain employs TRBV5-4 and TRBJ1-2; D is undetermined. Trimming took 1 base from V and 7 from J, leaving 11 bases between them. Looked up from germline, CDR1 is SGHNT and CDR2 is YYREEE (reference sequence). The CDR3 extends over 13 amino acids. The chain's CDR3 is CASSLNRGVGYTF. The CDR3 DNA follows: TGTGCCAGCAGCTTGAACAGAGGAGTTGGCTACACCTTC.

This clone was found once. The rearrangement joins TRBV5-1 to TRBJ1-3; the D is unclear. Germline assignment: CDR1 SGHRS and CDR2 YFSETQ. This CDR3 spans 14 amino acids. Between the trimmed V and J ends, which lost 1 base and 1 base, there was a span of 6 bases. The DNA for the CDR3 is TGCGCCAGCAGCTTGTTGGGTTCTGGAAACACCATATATTTT. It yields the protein CASSLLGSGNTIYF.

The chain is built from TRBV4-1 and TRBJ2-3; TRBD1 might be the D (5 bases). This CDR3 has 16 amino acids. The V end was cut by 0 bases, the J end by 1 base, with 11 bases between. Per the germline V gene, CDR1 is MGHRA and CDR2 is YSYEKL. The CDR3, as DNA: TGCGCCAGCAGCCAAGAGGCACTGGGGCGCACAGATACGCAGTATTTT. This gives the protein CASSQEALGRTDTQYF.

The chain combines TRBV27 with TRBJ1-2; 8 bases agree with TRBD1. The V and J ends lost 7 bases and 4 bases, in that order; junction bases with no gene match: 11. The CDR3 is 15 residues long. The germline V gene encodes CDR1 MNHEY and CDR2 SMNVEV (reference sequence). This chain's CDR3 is CASKKDREGGYGYTF. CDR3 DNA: TGTGCCAGCAAGAAGGACAGGGAAGGTGGCTATGGCTACACCTTC.

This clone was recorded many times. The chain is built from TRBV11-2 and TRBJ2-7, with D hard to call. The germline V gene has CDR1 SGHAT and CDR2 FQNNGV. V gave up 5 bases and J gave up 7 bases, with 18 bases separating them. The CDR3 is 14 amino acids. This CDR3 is CASSIVHGSLEQYF. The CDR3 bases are TGTGCCAGCAGCATCGTACACGGATCCCTGGAGCAGTACTTC.

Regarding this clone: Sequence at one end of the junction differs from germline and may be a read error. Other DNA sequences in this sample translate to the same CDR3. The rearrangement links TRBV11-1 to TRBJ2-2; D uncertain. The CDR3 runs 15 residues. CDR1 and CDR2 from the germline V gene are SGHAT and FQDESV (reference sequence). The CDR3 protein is CASSFAPGDTGELFF. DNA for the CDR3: TGCGCCAGCAGCTTTGCGCCAGGAGACACCGGGGAGCTGTTTTTT.

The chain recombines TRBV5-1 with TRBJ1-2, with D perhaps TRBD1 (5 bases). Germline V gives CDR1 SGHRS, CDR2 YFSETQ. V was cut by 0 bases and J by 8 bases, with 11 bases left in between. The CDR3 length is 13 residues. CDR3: CASSLGGADGYTF. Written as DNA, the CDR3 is TGCGCCAGCAGCTTGGGAGGGGCTGACGGCTACACCTTC.

The CDR3 protein is CASSATGGSGYTF. The CDR3 DNA is TGTGCCAGCAGCGCGACAGGGGGCTCGGGCTACACCTTC. The V call is TRBV13, the J call TRBJ1-2, with 10 bases matching TRBD1. Germline trimming cut 5 bases from V and 8 bases from J; bases unmatched to any gene: 5. The CDR3 has 13 residues. Germline V gene data show CDR1 as PRHDT and CDR2 as FYEKMQ (reference sequence). Full variable domain (rest looked up from reference TRBV13 and TRBJ1-2): AAGVIQSPRHLIKEKRETATLKCYPIPRHDTVYWYQQGPGQDPQFLISFYEKMQSDKGSIPDRFSAQQFSDYHSELNMSSLELGDSALYFCASSATGGSGYTFGSGTRLTVV.

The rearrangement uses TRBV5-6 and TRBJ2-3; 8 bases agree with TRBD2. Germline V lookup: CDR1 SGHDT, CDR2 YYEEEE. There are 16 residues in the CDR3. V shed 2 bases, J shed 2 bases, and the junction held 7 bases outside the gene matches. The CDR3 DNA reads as TGTGCCAGCAGCTTATATAGCGGGACCAACACAGATACGCAGTATTTT. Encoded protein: CASSLYSGTNTDTQYF.

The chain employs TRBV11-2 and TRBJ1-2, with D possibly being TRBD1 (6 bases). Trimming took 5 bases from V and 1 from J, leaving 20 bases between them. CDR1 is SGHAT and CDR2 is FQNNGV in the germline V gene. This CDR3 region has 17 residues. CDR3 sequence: CASSKNIPDSLNYGYTF. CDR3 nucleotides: TGTGCCAGCAGCAAAAACATCCCGGACAGCCTTAACTATGGCTACACCTTC.

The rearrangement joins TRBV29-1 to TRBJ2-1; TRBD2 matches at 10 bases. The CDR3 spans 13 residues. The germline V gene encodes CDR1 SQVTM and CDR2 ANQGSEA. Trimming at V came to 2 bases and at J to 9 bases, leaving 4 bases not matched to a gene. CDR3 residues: CSVERTSGIEQFF. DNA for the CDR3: TGCAGCGTTGAACGGACTAGCGGAATTGAGCAGTTCTTC.